This TCR beta chain was profiled in a study of cytomegalovirus exposure and HLA in healthy donors. Study-level points and caveats: Cytomegalovirus status was reportedly diagnosed by the classifier with high specificity and sensitivity. Researchers left out some V segments, among them TRBV6-2 and TRBV6-3, as indistinguishable.

On this clone itself: No antigen is known for it.

Germline V lookup: CDR1 SGHKS, CDR2 YYEKEE (reference sequence). This CDR3 comprises 16 residues. After removal of 0 bases from V and 0 bases from J, the junction contained 3 bases not matched to a gene. Vbeta (60) and Jbeta (13) primers were used in the PCR. Assay used: immunoSEQ multiplex PCR; TCRdb lists only in-frame clones, some missing. The sample includes approximately 150,000 clones, roughly 70% of them seen just once. The receptor was derived from a woman aged 18-35 years in good health and CMV-seropositive. This rearrangement joins TRBV5-5 to TRBJ1-3; 7 nucleotides agree with TRBD1. Sequencing was performed on PBMCs. In DNA form, the CDR3 reads TGTGCCAGCAGCTTGGACGGGGACAGCTCTGGAAACACCATATATTTT. Its translation: CASSLDGDSSGNTIYF.